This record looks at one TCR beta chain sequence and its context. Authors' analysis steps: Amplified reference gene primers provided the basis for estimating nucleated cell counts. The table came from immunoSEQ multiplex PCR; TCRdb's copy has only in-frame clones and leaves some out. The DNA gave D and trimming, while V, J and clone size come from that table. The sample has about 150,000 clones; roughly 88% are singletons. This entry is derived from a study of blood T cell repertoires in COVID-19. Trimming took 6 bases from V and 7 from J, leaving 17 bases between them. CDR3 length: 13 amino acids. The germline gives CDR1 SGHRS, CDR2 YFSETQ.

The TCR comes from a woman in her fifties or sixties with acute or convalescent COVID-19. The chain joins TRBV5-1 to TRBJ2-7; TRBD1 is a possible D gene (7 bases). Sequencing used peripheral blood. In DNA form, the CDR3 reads TGCGCCAGCACCGTTTCGACAGGGAGGGAGCAGTACTTC. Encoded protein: CASTVSTGREQYF.